This T cell receptor beta chain is from a study of blood T cells in healthy people across ages. Primed by a sample-barcoded 5' primer and a J-beta primer mix, a second PCR proceeded for about 7 to 11 cycles. TCRdb ran MiXCR on the 5' RACE reads and lists one entry per CDR3 protein. Of 600,000 or so distinct CDR3 sequences in the sample, about 45% were seen once. Only a few counts were recorded for this clonotype. Trimming removed 4 bases from V and 3 bases from J, with 10 bases in between. The CDR3 has 15 residues. Germline V gene lookup returns CDR1 MNHEY and CDR2 SVGEGT. The clonotype comes from an elderly man in good health. The chain employs TRBV6-2 or TRBV6-3 and TRBJ1-6; D is uncertain. The specimen was blood. The CDR3 region has the DNA TGTGCCAGCAGTTCCAGGCTCGGCTATAATTCACCCCTCCACTTT. It encodes CASSSRLGYNSPLHF.